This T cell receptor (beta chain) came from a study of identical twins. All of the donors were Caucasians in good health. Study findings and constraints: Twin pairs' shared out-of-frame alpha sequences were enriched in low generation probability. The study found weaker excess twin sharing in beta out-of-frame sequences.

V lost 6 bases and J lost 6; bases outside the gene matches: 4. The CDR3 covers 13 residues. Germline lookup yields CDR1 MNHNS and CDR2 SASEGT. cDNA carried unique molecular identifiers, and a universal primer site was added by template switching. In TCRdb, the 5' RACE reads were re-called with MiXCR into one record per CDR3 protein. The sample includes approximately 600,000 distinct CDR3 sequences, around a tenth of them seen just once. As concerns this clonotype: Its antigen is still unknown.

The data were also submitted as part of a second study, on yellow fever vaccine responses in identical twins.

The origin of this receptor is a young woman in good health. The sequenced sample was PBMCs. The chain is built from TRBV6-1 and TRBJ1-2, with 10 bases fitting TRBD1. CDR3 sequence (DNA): TGTGCCAGCAGCCGGGGGACAGGGGATGGCTACACCTTC. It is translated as CASSRGTGDGYTF.